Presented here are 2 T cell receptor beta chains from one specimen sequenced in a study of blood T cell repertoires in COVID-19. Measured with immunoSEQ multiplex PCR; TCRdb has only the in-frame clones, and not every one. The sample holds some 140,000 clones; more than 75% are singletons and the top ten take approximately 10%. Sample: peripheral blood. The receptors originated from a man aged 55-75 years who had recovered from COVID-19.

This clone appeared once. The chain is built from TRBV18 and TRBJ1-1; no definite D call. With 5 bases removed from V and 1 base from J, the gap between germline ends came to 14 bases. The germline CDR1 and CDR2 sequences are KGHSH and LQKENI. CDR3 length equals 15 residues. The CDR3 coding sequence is TGTGCCAGCTCAGCCTTTGTACAAACGAACACTGAAGCTTTCTTT. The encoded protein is CASSAFVQTNTEAFF.

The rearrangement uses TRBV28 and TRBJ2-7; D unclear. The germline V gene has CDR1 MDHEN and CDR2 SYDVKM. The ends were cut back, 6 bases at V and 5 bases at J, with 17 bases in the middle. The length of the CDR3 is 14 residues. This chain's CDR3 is CASSPLSAEDEQYF. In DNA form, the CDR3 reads TGTGCCAGCAGCCCACTCAGCGCTGAGGACGAGCAGTACTTC.